Each of the 21 T cell receptor beta chains below was sequenced from the same sample in a study of control samples from healthy donors and cancer patients. The data were produced by immunoSEQ multiplex PCR, yet TCRdb's version contains in-frame clones alone and is incomplete. The sample records around 140,000 clones, roughly 90% being singletons. Sequencing was done on a sample of blood. The receptors stem from a man aged 40-50 years in good health.

The chain uses TRBV19 and TRBJ1-1; the D gene is possibly TRBD1 (6 bases). This CDR3 has 11 amino acids. Trimming stripped 7 bases from V and 11 bases from J, with 14 bases between. Germline V lookup: CDR1 LNHDA, CDR2 SQIVND (reference sequence). The DNA for the CDR3 is TGTGCCAGTACCCTCGGGGGGCGCGCTTTCTTT. Amino acid sequence: CASTLGGRAFF.

CDR3 coding DNA: TGCGCCAGCAGCCATGGGACAGGGTGGAACTATGGCTACACCTTC. This codes for CASSHGTGWNYGYTF. The V call is TRBV4-1, the J call TRBJ1-2, with 9 bases lining up with TRBD1. The CDR3 runs to 15 residues. The V gene end was trimmed by 3 bases and the J gene end by 2 bases; junction bases not matched to a gene: 4. Per the germline V gene, CDR1 is MGHRA and CDR2 is YSYEKL.

The rearrangement joins TRBV28 to TRBJ1-4, with TRBD1 identical over 8 bases. This CDR3 region has 13 residues. Germline V gene sequence: CDR1 MDHEN, CDR2 SYDVKM. The V segment lost 8 bases and the J segment 4 bases; nucleotides outside the gene matches: 3. CDR3 protein: CASDGQGNEKLFF. Here the CDR3 DNA reads TGTGCCAGCGATGGACAGGGTAATGAAAAACTGTTTTTT.

The chain carries TRBV19 and TRBJ2-5; D remains unclear. This CDR3 region has 15 residues. V was trimmed by 7 bases and J by 0 bases, leaving 15 bases between them. CDR1 is LNHDA and CDR2 is SQIVND in the germline V gene (reference sequence). The CDR3 protein is CASTGEPQNQETQYF. CDR3 coding DNA: TGTGCCAGTACGGGCGAGCCGCAGAACCAAGAGACCCAGTACTTC.

This clone was seen only once. CDR3 amino acids: CATSSETGIYGYTF. DNA for the CDR3: TGTGCCACCAGCAGCGAGACAGGAATCTATGGCTACACCTTC. V gene TRBV15 combines with J gene TRBJ1-2; maybe TRBD1 (6 bases). Trimming stripped 3 bases from V and 4 bases from J, with 12 bases between. Germline V gene data show CDR1 as LNHNV and CDR2 as YYDKDF (reference sequence). The CDR3 covers 14 residues.

The chain combines TRBV25-1 with TRBJ1-5; the D is unclear. The V gene lost 7 bases and the J gene lost 2 bases, with 18 bases spanning the gap. CDR1 is MGHDK and CDR2 is SYGVNS in the germline V gene. The CDR3 length is 16 residues. In DNA form, the CDR3 reads TGTGCCAGCATCAAGGAAGGAGGATGGGGCAATCAGCCCCAGCATTTT. Its protein product is CASIKEGGWGNQPQHF.

CDR3 coding DNA: TGCGCCAGCAGGCTAGATACGGTCTATGGCTACACCTTC. The encoded protein is CASRLDTVYGYTF. The V and J genes are TRBV5-1 and TRBJ1-2, with D hard to call. Looked up from germline, CDR1 is SGHRS and CDR2 is YFSETQ. This CDR3 contains 13 residues. Trimming cost V 5 bases and J 4 bases, with 12 bases left between them.

This clone has just one count. J is TRBJ1-1 and V is TRBV5-5; the D is unclear. CDR1 and CDR2 from the germline V gene are SGHKS and YYEKEE (reference sequence). V lost 1 base and J lost 0, with 4 bases in between. The CDR3 totals 13 residues. The CDR3: CASSLLLNTEAFF. CDR3 DNA: TGTGCCAGCAGCTTGTTACTGAACACTGAAGCTTTCTTT. The complete variable domain, with remaining parts taken from reference TRBV5-5 and TRBJ1-1, reads DAGVTQSPTHLIKTRGQQVTLRCSPISGHKSVSWYQQVLGQGPQFIFQYYEKEERGRGNFPDRFSARQFPNYSSELNVNALLLGDSALYLCASSLLLNTEAFFGQGTRLTVV.

This clone occurred once. This chain connects TRBV24-1 to TRBJ2-5; TRBD2 matches at 8 bases. The CDR3 is 15 residues long. V lost 4 bases, J lost 4 bases, and 7 bases stayed unmatched. Germline loops: CDR1 KGHDR, CDR2 SFDVKD. CDR3: CATSEAGTSIETQYF. The CDR3 nucleotides read TGTGCCACCAGTGAAGCCGGGACTAGTATAGAGACCCAGTACTTC.

The chain recombines TRBV5-3 with TRBJ2-3; D gene ambiguous. Being an ORF, TRBV5-3 has a function that is uncertain. Deletions cut 0 bases from V and 0 bases from J, with 14 bases between. CDR3 size: 17 residues. In DNA form, the CDR3 reads TGTGCCAGAAGCTTGGCGGGTATTAAAACTAGCACAGATACGCAGTATTTT. This sequence encodes CARSLAGIKTSTDTQYF.

The V gene is TRBV14, the J gene TRBJ1-3; no clear D gene. Germline V gives CDR1 SGHDN, CDR2 FVKESK. The CDR3 sequence is 13 residues long. V dropped 1 base and J dropped 4 bases, with 5 bases sitting between them. The CDR3 nucleotides are TGTGCCAGCAGCCAAGTAGGAGGAAACACCATATATTTT. Its translation is CASSQVGGNTIYF.

The genes are TRBV28 and TRBJ1-5; D unresolved. Looked up from germline, CDR1 is MDHEN and CDR2 is SYDVKM. The CDR3 length is 13 residues. V was cut by 7 bases and J by 4 bases, with 11 bases left in between. This chain's CDR3 is CASTRGSNQPQHF. DNA for the CDR3: TGTGCCAGCACACGGGGTAGTAATCAGCCCCAGCATTTT.

V is TRBV9 and J is TRBJ1-5, with a tentative D call TRBD1 (5 bases). This CDR3 is built from 17 residues. Germline V CDR1 and CDR2: SGDLS, YYNGEE. Trimming took 0 bases from V and 4 from J, leaving 17 bases between them. CDR3 residues: CASSVGQGWGENQPQHF. The CDR3 coding sequence is TGTGCCAGCAGCGTAGGGCAGGGTTGGGGAGAAAATCAGCCCCAGCATTTT.

The CDR3 sequence: CASSPGPNTEAFF. The CDR3 DNA is TGTGCCAGCAGCCCGGGACCGAACACTGAAGCTTTCTTT. This rearrangement joins TRBV7-3 to TRBJ1-1; D may be TRBD1 (5 bases). Between the trimmed V and J ends, which lost 5 bases and 1 base, there was a span of 8 bases. Germline assignment: CDR1 SGHTA and CDR2 FQGTGA. The CDR3 consists of 13 residues.

The chain carries TRBV6-5 and TRBJ1-5; D remains unclear. The length of the CDR3 is 13 residues. Germline V gene data show CDR1 as MNHEY and CDR2 as SVGAGI. The V and J ends lost 8 bases and 0 bases respectively, with 8 bases between them. For the CDR3, the DNA is TGTGCCAGCGGGCCCTATAGCAATCAGCCCCAGCATTTT. As protein: CASGPYSNQPQHF.

The chain joins TRBV11-2 to TRBJ2-2; D unresolved. Looked up from germline, CDR1 is SGHAT and CDR2 is FQNNGV. V was clipped by 3 bases and J by 6 bases, with 11 bases between them. The CDR3 extends over 14 amino acids. CDR3 coding DNA: TGTGCCAGCAGCTTCGACTCGGCGGCCGGGGAGCTGTTTTTT. This gives the protein CASSFDSAAGELFF.

The chain employs TRBV5-6 and TRBJ1-1, with no clear D. CDR1 and CDR2 from the germline V gene are SGHDT and YYEEEE. This CDR3 is 16 amino acids long. V lost 1 base, J lost 0 bases, and 13 bases lay in between. CDR3 sequence (DNA): TGTGCCAGCAGCTTGTACGCCACAGTTATGAACACTGAAGCTTTCTTT. Translating it yields CASSLYATVMNTEAFF.

The J gene is TRBJ1-2, the V gene TRBV5-1; possibly TRBD1 for D (5 bases). The CDR3 is made up of 13 amino acids. The germline V gene encodes CDR1 SGHRS and CDR2 YFSETQ. Trimming removed 3 bases at V and 0 bases at J, with 6 bases between. CDR3 DNA: TGCGCCAGCAGCTGGGGGACTAACTATGGCTACACCTTC. Protein sequence: CASSWGTNYGYTF.

The chain joins TRBV6-5 to TRBJ2-2; TRBD1 or TRBD2 may be the D gene (5 bases each). Trimming cost V 3 bases and J 4 bases, with 12 bases left between them. CDR1 and CDR2 from the germline V gene are MNHEY and SVGAGI. The CDR3 has 15 amino acids. This CDR3 is CASSYRPGTTGELFF. The CDR3, as DNA: TGTGCCAGCAGTTATCGTCCAGGGACCACCGGGGAGCTGTTTTTT.

The chain has TRBV10-3 and TRBJ1-2; D is undetermined. Germline V gene data show CDR1 as ENHRY and CDR2 as SYGVKD. The CDR3 is 14 residues long. The V gene lost 6 bases and the J gene lost 0 bases, with 11 bases spanning the gap. This CDR3 reads CAISPAPANYGYTF. CDR3 DNA: TGTGCCATCAGCCCCGCTCCAGCTAACTATGGCTACACCTTC.

This clone was seen just once. The rearrangement links TRBV5-5 to TRBJ2-3, with 9 nucleotides matching TRBD1. The germline V gene encodes CDR1 SGHKS and CDR2 YYEKEE (reference sequence). V shed 2 bases and J 4 bases; nucleotides not matched to a gene: 2. CDR3 size: 14 residues. The CDR3 is CASSLQGAADTQYF. The CDR3 DNA sequence: TGTGCCAGCAGCTTACAGGGGGCGGCAGATACGCAGTATTTT.